This T cell receptor (beta chain) was recorded in a study of blood T cell repertoires in COVID-19. Study information: The United States, Italy and Spain supplied acute and convalescent COVID-19 samples. In each case, the material was cDNA or gDNA derived from T cells, B-cell-depleted T cells, or PBMCs.

In its sample, this clone was seen once. In the study's own analysis: Amplification with reference gene primers provided the estimates of nucleated cell counts. Using immunoSEQ multiplex PCR, the repertoire was profiled, and TCRdb retains in-frame clones only, with some absent. That table is the source of V, J and clone size, and D and trimming were worked out from the DNA. The sample consists of over 85,000 clones, about 85% of them appearing once. The CDR3 has 18 amino acids. The V gene lost 2 bases and the J gene lost 2 bases, with 18 bases spanning the gap. Germline assignment: CDR1 SGHVT and CDR2 SQSDAQ.

The V and J genes are TRBV7-4 and TRBJ1-4; TRBD1 is a possible D gene (5 bases). The sequenced sample consisted of peripheral blood. The sequence was collected from a human donor in a cohort sampled during active COVID-19. As DNA, the CDR3 is TGTGCCAGCAGCTTAAAGGCGCGCAGGGAGGCGACTAATGAAAAACTGTTTTTT. The encoded protein is CASSLKARREATNEKLFF.